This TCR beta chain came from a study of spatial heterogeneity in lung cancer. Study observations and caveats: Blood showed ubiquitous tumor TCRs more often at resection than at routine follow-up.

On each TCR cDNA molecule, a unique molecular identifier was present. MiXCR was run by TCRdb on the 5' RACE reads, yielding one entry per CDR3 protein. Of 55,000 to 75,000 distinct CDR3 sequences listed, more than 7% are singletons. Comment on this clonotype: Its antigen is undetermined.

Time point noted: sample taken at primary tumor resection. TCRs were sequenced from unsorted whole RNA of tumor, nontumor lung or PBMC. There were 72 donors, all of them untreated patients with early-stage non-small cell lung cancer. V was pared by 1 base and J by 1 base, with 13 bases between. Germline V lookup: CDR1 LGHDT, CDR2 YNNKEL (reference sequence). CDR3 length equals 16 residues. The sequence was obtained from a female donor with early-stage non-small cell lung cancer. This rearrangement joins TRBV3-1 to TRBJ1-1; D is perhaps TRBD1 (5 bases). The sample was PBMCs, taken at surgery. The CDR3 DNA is TGTGCCAGCAGCCAAGGGAGGGGCGAAGGGAACACTGAAGCTTTCTTT. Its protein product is CASSQGRGEGNTEAFF.